The 21 T cell receptor beta chains in this list originate from one sample, sequenced in a study of blood T cell repertoires in COVID-19 (dated by TCRdb to 2020 to 2022). Library preparation used the immunoSEQ multiplex PCR assay. The table was pulled from immuneACCESS by TCRdb, which kept in-frame rearrangements only. Such tables lose some clones; where checked, under half of the loss comes from unresolved V genes, and the rest has no known cause. Across this sample there are around 400,000 clones, with more than 70% seen only once. The top ten clonotypes cover 1% to 1.5% of the sample. Input material: peripheral blood. The receptors come from a man aged 35-49 years with acute or convalescent COVID-19.

The V and J genes are TRBV11-1 and TRBJ1-2, with D maybe TRBD1 (5 bases). CDR3 length: 15 amino acids. Per the germline V gene, CDR1 is SGHAT and CDR2 is FQDESV (reference sequence). The V end lost 4 bases, the J end lost 3 bases, and 15 bases lay between the germline ends. The CDR3 sequence: CASSSETAGHYGYTF. As DNA, the CDR3 is TGTGCCAGCAGCTCTGAGACAGCAGGTCACTATGGCTACACCTTC.

J is TRBJ1-3 and V is TRBV12-3 or TRBV12-4; unclear D gene. V was trimmed by 6 bases and J by 4 bases, leaving 7 bases between them. The CDR3 is 12 residues long. The CDR3 sequence: CASSPGGNTIYF. The CDR3 DNA follows: TGTGCCAGCAGCCCCGGGGGAAACACCATATATTTT.

This clone was detected a few times. V usage is TRBV20-1 and J usage is TRBJ2-1; 11 bases fit TRBD2. CDR3 length equals 15 residues. Germline V gives CDR1 DFQATT, CDR2 SNEGSKA (reference sequence). V lost 3 bases, J lost 0 bases, and 1 base stayed unmatched. The CDR3 coding sequence is TGCAGTGCTAGTACTAGCGGGAGCTCCTACAATGAGCAGTTCTTC. It is translated as CSASTSGSSYNEQFF.

The chain is built from TRBV6-2 or TRBV6-3 and TRBJ2-3; D perhaps matches TRBD2 (7 bases). The CDR3 runs 18 residues. Trimming removed 2 bases at V and 3 bases at J, with 21 bases between. Germline values: CDR1 MNHEY, CDR2 SVGEGT. The chain's CDR3 is CASSYGQRDYQRTDTQYF. The CDR3 region has the DNA TGTGCCAGCAGTTACGGACAGAGGGACTACCAACGAACAGATACGCAGTATTTT.

The genes are TRBV11-2 and TRBJ1-1; no definite D call. CDR1 is SGHAT and CDR2 is FQNNGV in the germline V gene. The CDR3 is 12 amino acids. Trimming took 8 bases from V and 0 from J, leaving 7 bases between them. CDR3 in amino acids: CASQIMNTEAFF. CDR3 nucleotides: TGTGCCAGCCAAATCATGAACACTGAAGCTTTCTTT.

Turning to this clone: Within the sample, other DNA sequences also encode this same CDR3. The chain carries TRBV11-3 and TRBJ2-7; no clear D. The germline V gene has CDR1 SGHNT and CDR2 YENEEA. CDR3 length: 13 residues. V shed 5 bases and J shed 2 bases, with 10 bases lying between them. The CDR3 nucleotides read TGTGCCAGCAGCCTTGGCACCGCCTACGAGCAGTACTTC. Encoded protein: CASSLGTAYEQYF.

The chain carries TRBV30 and TRBJ1-5; D remains ambiguous. V was pared by 2 bases and J by 5 bases, with 10 bases between. Germline V gives CDR1 GTSNPN, CDR2 SVGIG (reference sequence). The CDR3 loop spans 13 amino acids. The CDR3 protein is CAWSRGLDQPQHF. As DNA, the CDR3 is TGTGCCTGGAGTCGAGGGCTCGATCAGCCCCAGCATTTT.

The chain combines TRBV5-1 with TRBJ2-7; no clear D. The CDR3 has 13 amino acids. Per germline, CDR1 SGHRS and CDR2 YFSETQ. The germline V and J ends were trimmed by 4 bases and 0 bases, with 8 bases remaining between them. In DNA, the CDR3 is TGCGCCAGCAGCACCCAGGTCTCCTACGAGCAGTACTTC. Translation: CASSTQVSYEQYF.

The V and J genes are TRBV6-5 and TRBJ2-1; a possible D gene is TRBD1 (6 bases). CDR1 is MNHEY and CDR2 is SVGAGI in the germline V gene. The CDR3 spans 15 residues. Trimming cost V 6 bases and J 4 bases, with 16 bases left between them. The chain's CDR3 is CASSPGTNPYNEQFF. In DNA, the CDR3 is TGTGCCAGCAGCCCCGGGACAAACCCTTACAATGAGCAGTTCTTC.

This chain links TRBV29-1 with TRBJ2-2, with 15 bases identical to TRBD2. The CDR3 runs to 16 residues. The V gene end was trimmed by 3 bases and the J gene end by 6 bases; junction bases not matched to a gene: 5. Germline CDR1 is SQVTM and CDR2 is ANQGSEA. The CDR3 DNA is TGCAGCGTTGAGGGGACTAGCGGGAGGAAGGCCGGGGAGCTGTTTTTT. This gives the protein CSVEGTSGRKAGELFF.

This clone came up once. The J gene is TRBJ2-2, the V gene TRBV19; D perhaps matches TRBD2 (5 bases). V was shortened by 7 bases and J by 3 bases, with 12 bases between the two germline ends. In germline, CDR1 is LNHDA, CDR2 SQIVND (reference sequence). The CDR3 loop spans 14 amino acids. The CDR3 region is CASTTTRDTGELFF. The CDR3 coding sequence is TGTGCCAGTACTACGACGCGGGACACCGGGGAGCTGTTTTTT.

CDR3 region: CASRQAILNGYTF. For the CDR3, the DNA is TGTGCCAGCAGACAGGCTATCCTCAATGGCTACACCTTC. The V gene is TRBV28, the J gene TRBJ1-2; D may be TRBD1 (5 bases). V gave up 6 bases and J gave up 6 bases, with 14 bases separating them. Germline CDR1 and CDR2: MDHEN and SYDVKM. CDR3 size: 13 residues.

This chain links TRBV6-2 or TRBV6-3 with TRBJ1-1; tentatively, D is TRBD1 (5 bases). The CDR3 is made up of 13 amino acids. Germline CDR1 is MNHEY and CDR2 is SVGEGT. With 2 bases removed from V and 3 bases from J, the gap between germline ends came to 7 bases. CDR3 DNA sequence: TGTGCCAGCAGTTACGAACAGGACACTGAAGCTTTCTTT. This translates into CASSYEQDTEAFF.

The V gene is TRBV6-6, the J gene TRBJ2-5; D is unclear. The germline V gene encodes CDR1 MNHNY and CDR2 SVGAGI (reference sequence). The V end was cut by 7 bases, the J end by 5 bases, with 14 bases between. This CDR3 is 13 amino acids long. The CDR3 bases are TGTGCCAGCACCCCCTTCTTAGTCGAGACCCAGTACTTC. The encoded protein is CASTPFLVETQYF.

The rearrangement uses TRBV5-1 and TRBJ1-2, with D tentatively TRBD1 (5 bases). This CDR3 has 15 amino acids. Trimming removed 0 bases at V and 3 bases at J, with 12 bases between. Germline V gene lookup returns CDR1 SGHRS and CDR2 YFSETQ. The CDR3 loop is CASSLAGGLYYGYTF. The CDR3 DNA is TGCGCCAGCAGCTTGGCCGGGGGTTTATACTATGGCTACACCTTC.

This rearrangement joins TRBV10-1 to TRBJ1-1; the D gene is possibly TRBD1 (6 bases). The germline V gene encodes CDR1 WNHNN and CDR2 SYGVQD (reference sequence). Trimming removed 3 bases from V and 0 bases from J, with 14 bases in between. The CDR3 extends over 16 amino acids. In DNA, the CDR3 is TGCGCCAGCAGTGAAAGACAGGAACTTCTGAACACTGAAGCTTTCTTT. As protein: CASSERQELLNTEAFF.

V is TRBV27 and J is TRBJ2-3; 8 nucleotides line up with TRBD2. Trimming removed 4 bases from V and 5 bases from J; junction bases left unmatched: 14. The CDR3 is 17 residues long. Germline CDR1 reads MNHEY; CDR2 reads SMNVEV (reference sequence). This chain's CDR3 is CASSYYPGAGVIDTQYF. DNA for the CDR3: TGTGCCAGCAGTTACTACCCGGGAGCGGGAGTGATAGATACGCAGTATTTT.

The CDR3 sequence is CASSYSRVGVGSPLHF. The CDR3 coding sequence is TGTGCCAGCAGTTACTCGAGGGTGGGTGTTGGTTCACCCCTCCACTTT. The chain employs TRBV6-5 and TRBJ1-6; D is unresolved. Germline lookup yields CDR1 MNHEY and CDR2 SVGAGI. The CDR3 has 16 amino acids. V lost 0 bases to trimming and J lost 9 bases, with 15 bases between them.

The chain joins TRBV7-9 to TRBJ1-2; maybe TRBD1 (5 bases). The germline V gene encodes CDR1 SEHNR and CDR2 FQNEAQ (reference sequence). V lost 7 bases, J lost 8 bases, and 17 bases lay in between. The CDR3 spans 13 residues. This CDR3 reads CASTPGAGNGYTF. The CDR3 nucleotides read TGTGCCAGCACCCCCGGGGCGGGGAACGGCTACACCTTC.

The chain links TRBV6-5 to TRBJ2-2; perhaps TRBD1 as D (5 bases). Germline loops: CDR1 MNHEY, CDR2 SVGAGI. CDR3 length equals 15 residues. V was cut by 0 bases and J by 1 base, with 6 bases left in between. The CDR3 spells CASSYSTGNTGELFF. Here the CDR3 DNA reads TGTGCCAGCAGTTACTCCACAGGGAACACCGGGGAGCTGTTTTTT.

There are a few counts of this clone. The rearrangement links TRBV4-2 to TRBJ2-1; 8 nucleotides match TRBD2. V was clipped by 0 bases and J by 2 bases; unmatched bases: 6. This CDR3 region has 17 residues. Germline CDR1 reads LGHNA; CDR2 reads YNFKEQ. The CDR3, as DNA: TGTGCCAGCAGCCAAGATGGAAGCGGGAGTCCCTACAATGAGCAGTTCTTC. It codes for CASSQDGSGSPYNEQFF.